The 5 T cell receptor beta chains in this list originate from one sample, sequenced in a study of post-analysis software for immune sequencing data. Whole-study results and caveats: Compared with controls, patients had more of five TRBV segments, including TRBV5-6, TRBV5-1 and TRBV20-1.

Researchers reported that TCR beta cDNA libraries carried unique molecular identifiers. TCRdb used MiXCR to reprocess the PCR reads, holding one entry per CDR3 protein. The repertoire holds approximately 690,000 distinct CDR3 sequences, with roughly three fifths as singletons. Antigen specificity for these receptors is unknown. Material for sequencing was blood. Every receptor here comes from a girl aged 2-9 years with multiple sclerosis.

V and J are TRBV7-9 and TRBJ1-2; D unclear. Between the trimmed V and J ends, which lost 7 bases and 4 bases, there was a span of 19 bases. The germline V gene has CDR1 SEHNR and CDR2 FQNEAQ (reference sequence). CDR3 length equals 15 residues. CDR3 sequence: CASTATSRTLYGYTF. CDR3 nucleotides: TGTGCCAGCACTGCCACGTCCAGGACCCTCTATGGCTACACCTTC.

The CDR3 nucleotides are TGCAGCGCCGGGCTATCAGGGGCCAACGTCCTGACTTTC. As protein: CSAGLSGANVLTF. The chain has TRBV29-1 and TRBJ2-6; D unresolved. CDR1 is SQVTM and CDR2 is ANQGSEA in the germline V gene. The ends were cut back, 7 bases at V and 4 bases at J, with 11 bases in the middle. This CDR3 is 13 amino acids long.

This clonotype was detected a few times. The chain recombines TRBV29-1 with TRBJ1-1; a possible D gene is TRBD1 (5 bases). Per the germline V gene, CDR1 is SQVTM and CDR2 is ANQGSEA. The CDR3 has 13 residues. The germline V and J ends were trimmed by 3 bases and 1 base, with 9 bases remaining between them. The CDR3 sequence is CSVEEGTNTEAFF. CDR3 nucleotide sequence: TGCAGCGTTGAGGAGGGGACGAACACTGAAGCTTTCTTT.

This clonotype was detected a few times. V and J are TRBV6-2 or TRBV6-3 and TRBJ1-2; TRBD1 is a possible D gene (5 bases). The CDR3 loop spans 16 amino acids. The V end lost 3 bases, the J end lost 2 bases, and 16 bases lay between the germline ends. CDR1 is MNHEY and CDR2 is SVGEGT in the germline V gene. The CDR3 here is CASSYSRRGRNYGYTF. CDR3 bases: TGTGCCAGCAGTTATAGTCGCCGGGGCAGGAACTATGGCTACACCTTC.

The chain recombines TRBV20-1 with TRBJ2-1, with 7 bases lining up with TRBD2. The CDR3 has 14 amino acids. Unmatched junction bases numbered 6, after V lost 5 bases and J lost 2 bases. The germline V gene encodes CDR1 DFQATT and CDR2 SNEGSKA (reference sequence). The CDR3 DNA sequence: TGCAGTGCTGGGAGCGGGGCTCCCTACAATGAGCAGTTCTTC. It yields the protein CSAGSGAPYNEQFF.